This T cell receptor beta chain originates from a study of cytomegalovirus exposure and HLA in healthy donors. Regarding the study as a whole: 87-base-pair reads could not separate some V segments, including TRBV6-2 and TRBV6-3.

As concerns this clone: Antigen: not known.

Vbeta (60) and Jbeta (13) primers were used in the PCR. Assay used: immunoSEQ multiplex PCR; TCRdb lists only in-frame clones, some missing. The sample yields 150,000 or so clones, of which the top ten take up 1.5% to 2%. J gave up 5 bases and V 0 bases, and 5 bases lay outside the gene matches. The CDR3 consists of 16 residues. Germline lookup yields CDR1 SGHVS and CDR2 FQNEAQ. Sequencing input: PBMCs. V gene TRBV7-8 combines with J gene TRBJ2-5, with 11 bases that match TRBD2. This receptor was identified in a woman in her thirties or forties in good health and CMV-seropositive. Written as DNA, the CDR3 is TGTGCCAGCAGCTTAGCGGGTGGGACTAGCGGCGAGACCCAGTACTTC. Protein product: CASSLAGGTSGETQYF.